This T cell receptor (beta chain) was identified in a study of T cells in Graves' hyperthyroidism and ophthalmopathy. This clonotype showed up just a few times. The TCR beta CDR3 regions underwent amplification using RNA transcripts as the source. The HTBI primer set was used in a first-round RT-PCR of the TCR CDR3. TCRdb redid the calling of the multiplex PCR reads with MiXCR, one entry per CDR3 protein. The table lists hundreds of thousands of distinct CDR3 sequences, roughly 15% of them singletons. Trimming left V 2 bases short and J 2 bases short, with 11 bases between. The CDR3 runs to 14 residues. CDR1 DFQATT and CDR2 SNEGSKA come from the germline V gene (reference sequence).

J is TRBJ2-3 and V is TRBV20-1; D possibly corresponds to TRBD2 (5 bases). Sample: blood. The sequence was obtained from a woman in her forties with Graves' ophthalmopathy. CDR3 bases: TGCAGTGCTAGATCAGCGGAGTTCACAGATACGCAGTATTTT. Protein product: CSARSAEFTDTQYF.